This T cell receptor (beta chain) was documented in a study of OX40 agonist ivuxolimab in advanced cancers. The overall study: Participants could have had prior anti-PD-1, anti-PD-L1 or anti-CTLA-4 therapy, and roughly 40% had some.

Using immunoSEQ multiplex PCR, the repertoire was profiled, and TCRdb retains in-frame clones only, with some absent. The table includes 98,000 or so clones, roughly 90% detected once. This CDR3 has 14 residues. V dropped 4 bases and J dropped 6; count of bases not matched to a gene: 5. The germline V gene encodes CDR1 PRHDT and CDR2 FYEKMQ (reference sequence). The specimen comprised CD4+ or CD8+ T cells sorted from blood, sampled in a trial of the OX40 agonist ivuxolimab. The chain uses TRBV13 and TRBJ2-2, with TRBD1 identical over 7 bases. The origin of this receptor is an adult with an advanced solid tumor such as melanoma, head and neck, liver or kidney cancer. Here the CDR3 reads CASSSRGGPGELFF. CDR3 nucleotides: TGTGCCAGCAGCTCGAGAGGGGGCCCCGGGGAGCTGTTTTTT. The variable domain in full, completed from reference TRBV13 and TRBJ2-2, reads AAGVIQSPRHLIKEKRETATLKCYPIPRHDTVYWYQQGPGQDPQFLISFYEKMQSDKGSIPDRFSAQQFSDYHSELNMSSLELGDSALYFCASSSRGGPGELFFGEGSRLTVL.